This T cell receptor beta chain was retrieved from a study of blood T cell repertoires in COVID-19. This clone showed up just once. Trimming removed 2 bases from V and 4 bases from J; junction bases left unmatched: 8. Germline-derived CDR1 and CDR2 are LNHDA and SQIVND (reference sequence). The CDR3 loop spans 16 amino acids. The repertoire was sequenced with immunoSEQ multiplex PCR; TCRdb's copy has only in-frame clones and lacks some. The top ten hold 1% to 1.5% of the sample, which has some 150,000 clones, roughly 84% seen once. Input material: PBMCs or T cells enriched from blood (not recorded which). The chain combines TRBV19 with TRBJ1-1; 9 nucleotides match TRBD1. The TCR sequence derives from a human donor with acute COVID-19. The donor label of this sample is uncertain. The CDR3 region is CASSILTGGAGTEAFF. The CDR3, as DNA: TGTGCCAGTAGTATATTAACAGGGGGCGCAGGCACTGAAGCTTTCTTT.